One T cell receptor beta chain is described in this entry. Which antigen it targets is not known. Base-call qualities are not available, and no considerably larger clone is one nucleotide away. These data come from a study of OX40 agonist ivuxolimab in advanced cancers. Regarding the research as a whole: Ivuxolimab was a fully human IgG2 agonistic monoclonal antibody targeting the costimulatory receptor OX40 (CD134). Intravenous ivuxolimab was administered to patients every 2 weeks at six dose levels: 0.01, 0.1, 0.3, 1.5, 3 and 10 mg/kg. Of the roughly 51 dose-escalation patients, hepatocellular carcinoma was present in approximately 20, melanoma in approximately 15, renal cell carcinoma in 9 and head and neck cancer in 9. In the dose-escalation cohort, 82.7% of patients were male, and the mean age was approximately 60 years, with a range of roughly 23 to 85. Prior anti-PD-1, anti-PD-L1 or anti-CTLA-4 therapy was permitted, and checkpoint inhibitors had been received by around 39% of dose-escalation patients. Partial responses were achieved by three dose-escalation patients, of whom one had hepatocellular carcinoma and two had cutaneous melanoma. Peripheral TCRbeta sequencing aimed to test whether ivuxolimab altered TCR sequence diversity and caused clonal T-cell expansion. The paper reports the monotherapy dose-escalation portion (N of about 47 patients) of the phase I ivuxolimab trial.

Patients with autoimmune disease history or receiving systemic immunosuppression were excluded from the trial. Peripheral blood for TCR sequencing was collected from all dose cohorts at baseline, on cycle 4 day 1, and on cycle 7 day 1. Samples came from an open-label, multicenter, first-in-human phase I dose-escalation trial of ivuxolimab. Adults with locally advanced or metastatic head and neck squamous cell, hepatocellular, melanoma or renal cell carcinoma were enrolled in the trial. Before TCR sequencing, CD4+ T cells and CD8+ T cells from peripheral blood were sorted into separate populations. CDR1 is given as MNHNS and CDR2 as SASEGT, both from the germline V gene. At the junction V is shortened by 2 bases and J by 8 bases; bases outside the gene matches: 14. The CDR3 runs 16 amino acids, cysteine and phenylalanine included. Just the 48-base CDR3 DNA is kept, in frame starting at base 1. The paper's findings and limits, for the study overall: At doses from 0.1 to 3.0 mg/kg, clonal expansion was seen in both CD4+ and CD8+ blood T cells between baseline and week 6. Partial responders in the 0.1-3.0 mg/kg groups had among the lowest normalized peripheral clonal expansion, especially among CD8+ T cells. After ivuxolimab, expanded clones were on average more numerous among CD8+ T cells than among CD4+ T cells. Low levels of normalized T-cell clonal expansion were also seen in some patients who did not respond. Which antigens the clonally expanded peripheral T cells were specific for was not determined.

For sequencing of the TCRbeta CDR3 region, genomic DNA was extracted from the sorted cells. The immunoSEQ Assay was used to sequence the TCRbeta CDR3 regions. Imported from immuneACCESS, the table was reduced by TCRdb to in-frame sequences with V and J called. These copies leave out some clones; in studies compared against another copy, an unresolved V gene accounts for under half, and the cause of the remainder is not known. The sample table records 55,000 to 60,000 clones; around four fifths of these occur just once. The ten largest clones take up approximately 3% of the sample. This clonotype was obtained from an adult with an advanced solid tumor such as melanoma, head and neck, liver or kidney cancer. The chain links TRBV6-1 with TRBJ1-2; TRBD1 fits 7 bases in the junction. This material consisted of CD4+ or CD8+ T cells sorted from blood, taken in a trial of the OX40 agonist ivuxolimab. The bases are TGTGCCAGCAGTGAACTTATGACCTTCCGACAGGGAGGCTACACCTTC. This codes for CASSELMTFRQGGYTF.